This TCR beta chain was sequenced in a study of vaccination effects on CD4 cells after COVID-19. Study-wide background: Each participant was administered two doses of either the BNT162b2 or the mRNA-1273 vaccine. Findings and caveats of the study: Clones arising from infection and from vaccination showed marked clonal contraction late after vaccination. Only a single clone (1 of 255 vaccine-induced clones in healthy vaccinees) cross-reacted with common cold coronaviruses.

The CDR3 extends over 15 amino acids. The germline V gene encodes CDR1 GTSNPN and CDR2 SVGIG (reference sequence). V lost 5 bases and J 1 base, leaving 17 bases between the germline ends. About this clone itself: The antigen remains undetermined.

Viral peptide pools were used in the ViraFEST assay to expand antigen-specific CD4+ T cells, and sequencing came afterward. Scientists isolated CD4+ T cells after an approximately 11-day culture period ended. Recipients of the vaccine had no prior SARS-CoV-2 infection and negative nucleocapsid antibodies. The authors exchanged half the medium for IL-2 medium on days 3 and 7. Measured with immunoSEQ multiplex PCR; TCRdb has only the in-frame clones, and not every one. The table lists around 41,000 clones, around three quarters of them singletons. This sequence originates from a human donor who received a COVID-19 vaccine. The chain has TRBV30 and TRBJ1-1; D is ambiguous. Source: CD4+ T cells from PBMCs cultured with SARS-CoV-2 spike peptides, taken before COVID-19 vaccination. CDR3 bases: TGTGCCTGGGAGTCAGGCGAAATCCAGAACACTGAAGCTTTCTTT. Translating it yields CAWESGEIQNTEAFF.